These 5 T cell receptor beta chains were all obtained from the same sample, sequenced in a study of blood T cell repertoires in COVID-19. Here immunoSEQ multiplex PCR was the method, and the copy in TCRdb shows in-frame clones only, minus some. The data show 200,000 or so clones, about four fifths seen once. The sample taken for sequencing was PBMCs or T cells enriched from blood (not recorded which). All receptors come from a man aged 35 to 55 who had recovered from COVID-19.

The chain is built from TRBV30 and TRBJ1-6; D is unclear. Germline CDR1 is GTSNPN and CDR2 is SVGIG (reference sequence). The CDR3 length is 14 residues. V shed 0 bases and J shed 7 bases, with 10 bases lying between them. The CDR3 DNA reads as TGTGCCTGGAGTGTACCTGGCTTCAATTCACCCCTCCACTTT. Protein sequence: CAWSVPGFNSPLHF.

The V and J genes are TRBV12-5 and TRBJ2-7; 7 positions agree with TRBD1. The junction had 6 bases not matched to a gene; V was cut back by 7 bases and J by 6 bases. The CDR3 spans 12 residues. Germline V gene sequence: CDR1 LGHNT, CDR2 FRNRAP. The CDR3 region is CASVPDRVEQYF. CDR3 DNA sequence: TGTGCTAGTGTTCCCGACAGGGTCGAGCAGTACTTC.

This clone was seen once. CDR3 sequence reads: CASSIVRTSGGPNTGELFF. The CDR3 coding sequence is TGTGCCAGTAGTATAGTAAGGACTAGCGGGGGCCCGAACACCGGGGAGCTGTTTTTT. The V gene is TRBV19, the J gene TRBJ2-2; 13 positions agree with TRBD2. CDR3 length: 19 residues. The germline V gene encodes CDR1 LNHDA and CDR2 SQIVND (reference sequence). After removal of 1 base from V and 0 bases from J, the junction contained 5 bases not matched to a gene.

This sequence joins TRBV11-1 and TRBJ2-7; TRBD1 matches at 9 bases. In germline, CDR1 is SGHAT, CDR2 FQDESV (reference sequence). CDR3 length: 15 residues. Unmatched junction bases numbered 4, after V lost 0 bases and J lost 4 bases. CDR3 nucleotide sequence: TGTGCCAGCAGCTTAGCGGGGACAGGGCCGTACGAGCAGTACTTC. It is translated as CASSLAGTGPYEQYF.

This clone was detected once. The chain has TRBV5-1 and TRBJ2-3; the D gene is possibly TRBD2 (6 bases). CDR3 length: 13 amino acids. V lost 2 bases and J lost 4, with 8 bases in between. Germline V gene lookup returns CDR1 SGHRS and CDR2 YFSETQ. Here the CDR3 DNA reads TGCGCCAGCAGCTTAAGGGAGGCAGATACGCAGTATTTT. Translating gives CASSLREADTQYF.